A selection of T cell receptor beta chains follows, all from one sample in a study of blood T cells in healthy people across ages. TCRdb reprocessed the 5' RACE reads via MiXCR and lists one record per CDR3 protein. The sample lists around 1.5 million distinct CDR3 sequences, roughly 32% occurring once. Sequenced: blood. All receptors derive from a woman in her 30s in good health. CDR3s include the opening cysteine and the closing phenylalanine or tryptophan. A D gene is named only where the DNA matches it firmly. The size field is filled for only some rows; it gives once, few, many or a size class.

>.|TRBV11-2|TRBD2|TRBJ2-7
CASSLEGRGRYEQYF
TGTGCCAGCAGCTTAGAAGGGAGGGGCCGCTACGAGCAGTACTTC
>few|TRBV6-6|.|TRBJ2-7
CASRAQGYEQYF
TGTGCCAGCAGAGCACAGGGTTACGAGCAGTACTTC
>few|TRBV20-1|.|TRBJ1-1
CSARSPEGDNTEAFF
TGCAGTGCTAGAAGTCCGGAGGGGGACAACACTGAAGCTTTCTTT
>.|TRBV27|.|TRBJ2-7
CASSEDSGPVYEQYF
TGTGCCAGCAGTGAAGATAGCGGACCCGTCTACGAGCAGTACTTC
>.|TRBV6-5|.|TRBJ1-5
CASSFSGTMGAQPQHF
TGTGCCAGCAGTTTCTCCGGGACCATGGGGGCTCAGCCCCAGCATTTT
>.|TRBV9|.|TRBJ2-3
CASSVEAFTDTQYF
TGTGCCAGCAGCGTAGAGGCCTTTACAGATACGCAGTATTTT
>.|TRBV10-3|.|TRBJ2-3
CAISGGGHRSTDTQYF
TGTGCCATCAGTGGGGGAGGACATAGAAGCACAGATACGCAGTATTTT
>many|TRBV27|.|TRBJ2-7
CASRDYSYEQYF
TGTGCCAGCAGGGACTACTCCTACGAGCAGTACTTC
>.|TRBV20-1|.|TRBJ2-3
CSARRASDTQYF
TGCAGTGCTAGGAGAGCCTCTGATACGCAGTATTTT
>.|TRBV12-3/TRBV12-4|TRBD2|TRBJ2-2
CASRVAGSTGELFF
TGTGCCAGCAGGGTAGCGGGCTCCACCGGGGAGCTGTTTTTT
>.|TRBV20-1|TRBD1|TRBJ1-5
CSASWDRKALNQPQHF
TGCAGTGCTAGCTGGGACAGAAAAGCACTTAATCAGCCCCAGCATTTT
>few|TRBV29-1|.|TRBJ1-2
CSDRAGDYGYTF
TGCAGCGACAGGGCTGGCGACTATGGCTACACCTTC
>.|TRBV20-1|.|TRBJ1-4
CSAERGVMFF
TGCAGTGCAGAGCGTGGGGTGATGTTTTTT
>few|TRBV27|TRBD2|TRBJ2-3
CASSSPFGERGTTDTQYF
TGTGCCAGCAGTTCGCCCTTTGGGGAGCGGGGAACCACAGATACGCAGTATTTT
>.|TRBV7-6|TRBD1|TRBJ1-2
CASSLAGQGRDYGYTF
TGTGCCAGCAGCTTAGCGGGACAGGGCAGGGACTATGGCTACACCTTC
>few|TRBV29-1|TRBD2|TRBJ2-5
CSTGLAGPETQYF
TGCAGCACTGGACTAGCGGGACCAGAGACCCAGTACTTC
>few|TRBV4-1|.|TRBJ2-5
CASSQTGVRETQYF
TGCGCCAGCAGCCAAACGGGAGTTAGAGAGACCCAGTACTTC
>many|TRBV30|.|TRBJ1-2
CAWRRSKGYTF
TGTGCCTGGAGAAGATCGAAGGGCTACACCTTC
>.|TRBV7-9|TRBD1|TRBJ1-1
CASSPGQGGQNTEAFF
TGTGCCAGCAGCCCCGGACAGGGGGGGCAGAACACTGAAGCTTTCTTT
>.|TRBV7-9|.|TRBJ1-1
CASSFWQGVMNTEAFF
TGTGCCAGCAGCTTTTGGCAGGGAGTAATGAACACTGAAGCTTTCTTT
>once|TRBV4-1|TRBD1|TRBJ1-6
CASSQVTGDGLSPLHF
TGCGCCAGCAGCCAAGTGACAGGGGACGGCCTTTCACCCCTCCACTTT
>.|TRBV7-2|TRBD2|TRBJ2-3
CASSFGTSGSRDTQYF
TGTGCCAGCAGCTTTGGGACTAGCGGGAGTAGGGATACGCAGTATTTT